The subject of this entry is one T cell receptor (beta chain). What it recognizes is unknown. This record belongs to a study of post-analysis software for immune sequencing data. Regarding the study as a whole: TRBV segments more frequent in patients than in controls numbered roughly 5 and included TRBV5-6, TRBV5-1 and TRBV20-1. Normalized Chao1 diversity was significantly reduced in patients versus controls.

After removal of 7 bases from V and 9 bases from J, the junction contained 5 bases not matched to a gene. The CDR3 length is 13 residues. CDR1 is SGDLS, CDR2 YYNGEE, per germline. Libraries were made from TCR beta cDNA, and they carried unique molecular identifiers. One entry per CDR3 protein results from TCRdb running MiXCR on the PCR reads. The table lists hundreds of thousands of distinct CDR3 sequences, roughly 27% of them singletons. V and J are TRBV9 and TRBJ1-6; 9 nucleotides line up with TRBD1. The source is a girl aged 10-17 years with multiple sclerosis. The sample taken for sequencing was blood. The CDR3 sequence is CASSGTGSSPLHF. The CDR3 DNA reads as TGTGCCAGCTCGGGGACAGGGAGTTCACCCCTCCACTTT.